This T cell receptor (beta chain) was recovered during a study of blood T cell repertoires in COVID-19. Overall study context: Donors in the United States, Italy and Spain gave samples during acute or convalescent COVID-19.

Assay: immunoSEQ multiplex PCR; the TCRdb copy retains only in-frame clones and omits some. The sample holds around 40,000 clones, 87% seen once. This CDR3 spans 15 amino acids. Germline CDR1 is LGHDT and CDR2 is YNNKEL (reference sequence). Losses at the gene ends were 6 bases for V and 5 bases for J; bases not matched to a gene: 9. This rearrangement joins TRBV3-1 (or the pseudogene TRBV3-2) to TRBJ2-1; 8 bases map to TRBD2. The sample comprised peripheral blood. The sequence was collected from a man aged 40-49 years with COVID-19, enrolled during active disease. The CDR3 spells CASRGVGLVNNEQFF. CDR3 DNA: TGTGCCAGCAGGGGAGTGGGACTAGTCAACAATGAGCAGTTCTTC.